The 26 T cell receptor beta chains below come from one sample, sequenced in a study of blood T cell repertoires in COVID-19 (dated by TCRdb to the early 2020s). The method behind the library was the immunoSEQ multiplex PCR assay. TCRdb mirrors the immuneACCESS table, restricted to in-frame sequences. Some clones are absent from its copies; in checked studies, under half trace to an unresolved V gene, and the reason for the others is unknown. The sample contains approximately 150,000 clones, 81% of them found a single time. About 5.3% of the sample is taken by the ten largest. Sequencing was carried out using PBMCs or T cells enriched from blood (not recorded which). These receptors came from a woman aged 40 to 50 with acute COVID-19.

The CDR3: CASRQGLLNQPQHF. The CDR3 region has the DNA TGTGCCAGTAGGCAGGGTCTACTCAATCAGCCCCAGCATTTT. The chain has TRBV19 and TRBJ1-5; tentatively, D is TRBD1 (5 bases). Germline V gene sequence: CDR1 LNHDA, CDR2 SQIVND (reference sequence). This CDR3 is built from 14 residues. V was clipped by 6 bases and J by 3 bases, with 12 bases between them.

V is TRBV11-1 and J is TRBJ2-2, with 12 nucleotides matching TRBD1. V was pared by 5 bases and J by 7 bases, with 5 bases of the junction left unmatched. The CDR3 covers 15 residues. Germline V CDR1 and CDR2: SGHAT, FQDESV (reference sequence). The CDR3 sequence: CASSQGQGAIGELFF. The CDR3 DNA reads as TGTGCCAGCAGCCAGGGACAGGGGGCTATCGGGGAGCTGTTTTTT.

The chain links TRBV15 to TRBJ2-1; 8 positions match TRBD1. The CDR3 sequence is 16 residues long. Germline V gene data show CDR1 as LNHNV and CDR2 as YYDKDF (reference sequence). Losses at the gene ends were 3 bases for V and 7 bases for J; bases not matched to a gene: 11. The CDR3 reads CATSSGPGQGANEQFF. The CDR3 DNA reads TGTGCCACCAGCAGTGGACCAGGGCAGGGGGCGAATGAGCAGTTCTTC.

The chain uses TRBV6-6 and TRBJ2-1, with TRBD1 matching 8 bases. The V gene's germline CDR1 is MNHNY and CDR2 SVGAGI (reference sequence). The CDR3 contains 15 residues. Trimming took 6 bases from V and 16 from J; bases not matched to a gene: 20. The CDR3 loop is CASSLRMDRVGGGFF. For the CDR3, the DNA is TGTGCCAGCAGCCTTAGGATGGACAGGGTAGGGGGCGGATTCTTC.

The sample holds many counts of this clone. V gene TRBV6-5 combines with J gene TRBJ1-2; D not certain. V lost 10 bases and J lost 1, with 13 bases in between. The CDR3 spans 13 residues. Looked up from germline, CDR1 is MNHEY and CDR2 is SVGAGI. The CDR3 region is CATGRAVNYGYTF. In DNA form, the CDR3 reads TGTGCCACCGGGAGGGCCGTTAACTATGGCTACACCTTC.

The chain links TRBV30 to TRBJ2-1; no firm D call. The ends were cut back, 3 bases at V and 6 bases at J, with 12 bases in the middle. Germline V gene lookup returns CDR1 GTSNPN and CDR2 SVGIG (reference sequence). The length of the CDR3 is 13 residues. CDR3 DNA: TGTGCCTGGAGGAGGTCTGCCGTCAATGAGCAGTTCTTC. It yields the protein CAWRRSAVNEQFF.

V and J are TRBV19 and TRBJ1-5, with TRBD1 matching over 7 bases. Germline CDR1 reads LNHDA; CDR2 reads SQIVND (reference sequence). The CDR3 spans 14 residues. The V gene end was trimmed by 7 bases and the J gene end by 2 bases; junction bases not matched to a gene: 5. CDR3 region: CASNSGGGNQPQHF. The CDR3 nucleotides read TGTGCCAGTAATTCAGGGGGAGGCAATCAGCCCCAGCATTTT.

The rearrangement joins TRBV7-3 to TRBJ2-1, with 9 bases fitting TRBD2. Per the germline V gene, CDR1 is SGHTA and CDR2 is FQGTGA. CDR3 size: 18 residues. V shed 3 bases and J 2 bases; nucleotides not matched to a gene: 11. The CDR3: CASSLHGREGGTYNEQFF. The CDR3 DNA is TGTGCCAGCAGCTTGCATGGGCGGGAGGGCGGTACCTACAATGAGCAGTTCTTC.

The rearrangement links TRBV5-1 to TRBJ2-5; tentatively, D is TRBD1 (6 bases). This CDR3 has 14 amino acids. Germline CDR1 reads SGHRS; CDR2 reads YFSETQ. V was trimmed by 3 bases and J by 2 bases, leaving 11 bases between them. CDR3 bases: TGCGCCAGCAGCTCTGACAGGAGACAAGAGACCCAGTACTTC. This encodes CASSSDRRQETQYF.

The chain has TRBV19 and TRBJ1-2; 9 bases line up with TRBD1. In germline, CDR1 is LNHDA, CDR2 SQIVND (reference sequence). Germline trimming cut 11 bases from V and 5 bases from J; bases unmatched to any gene: 9. The length of the CDR3 is 13 residues. CDR3 sequence (DNA): TGTGCCGTCCGGGACAGGGAGCGGTATGGCTACACCTTC. Residues: CAVRDRERYGYTF. Drawing the rest from reference TRBV19 and TRBJ1-2, the complete variable domain is DGGITQSPKYLFRKEGQNVTLSCEQNLNHDAMYWYRQDPGQGLRLIYYSQIVNDFQKGDIAEGYSVSREKKESFPLTVTSAQKNPTAFYLCAVRDRERYGYTFGSGTRLTVV.

The V call is TRBV5-4, the J call TRBJ1-2; TRBD1 might be the D (5 bases). CDR1 is SGHNT and CDR2 is YYREEE in the germline V gene (reference sequence). V lost 4 bases, J lost 0 bases, and 13 bases lay in between. The CDR3 covers 15 residues. CDR3 in DNA: TGTGCCAGCAGCCCAACTACAGGCTCTAACTATGGCTACACCTTC. Amino acid sequence: CASSPTTGSNYGYTF.

The rearrangement links TRBV6-5 to TRBJ2-1, with TRBD2 matching 9 bases. The V gene end was trimmed by 4 bases and the J gene end by 9 bases; junction bases not matched to a gene: 13. The germline CDR1 and CDR2 sequences are MNHEY and SVGAGI. The CDR3 runs 16 residues. The CDR3 loop reads CASSSLLAGESIEQFF. CDR3 nucleotide sequence: TGTGCCAGCAGTTCCCTACTAGCGGGTGAATCTATTGAGCAGTTCTTC.

This chain connects TRBV7-2 to TRBJ2-5, with D uncertain. Germline CDR1 reads SGHTA; CDR2 reads FQGNSA. CDR3 length equals 11 residues. With 10 bases removed from V and 4 bases from J, the gap between germline ends came to 10 bases. CDR3 residues: CAIKSRETQYF. The CDR3 DNA follows: TGTGCCATAAAGAGTAGAGAGACCCAGTACTTC.

The V and J genes are TRBV5-4 and TRBJ2-4, with 7 nucleotides matching TRBD2. V lost 4 bases and J lost 8; bases outside the gene matches: 12. CDR3 length: 15 amino acids. Germline CDR1 reads SGHNT; CDR2 reads YYREEE (reference sequence). The CDR3 nucleotides are TGTGCCAGCAGCCCGGGAGGAGGGGTAGGGGACATTCAGTACTTC. Amino acids: CASSPGGGVGDIQYF.

This clone was detected only a few times. The rearrangement uses TRBV7-2 and TRBJ2-6, with 8 positions matching TRBD2. The CDR3 runs 17 residues. The germline CDR1 and CDR2 sequences are SGHTA and FQGNSA. V lost 4 bases to trimming and J lost 0 bases; unmatched junction nucleotides: 5. In DNA form, the CDR3 reads TGTGCCAGCAGCTCGACTAGCGTCAACTCTGGGGCCAACGTCCTGACTTTC. Translating gives CASSSTSVNSGANVLTF.

This chain uses TRBV5-1 with TRBJ2-2, with D maybe TRBD2 (6 bases). The V gene's germline CDR1 is SGHRS and CDR2 YFSETQ. The CDR3 runs to 15 residues. Trimming shortened V by 3 bases and J by 6 bases, and 15 bases separated the two germline ends. The CDR3 sequence is CASSSGDGGAGELFF. Here the CDR3 DNA reads TGCGCCAGCAGCTCGGGTGACGGGGGAGCCGGGGAGCTGTTTTTT.

V gene TRBV18 combines with J gene TRBJ2-1; 14 nucleotides align to TRBD2. Germline V gives CDR1 KGHSH, CDR2 LQKENI. Trimming cost V 3 bases and J 6 bases; bases outside gene matches: 7. The CDR3 extends over 17 amino acids. DNA for the CDR3: TGTGCCAGCTCACCCGGCCCGGGACTAGCGGGAGTCAATGAGCAGTTCTTC. This sequence encodes CASSPGPGLAGVNEQFF.

V is TRBV11-2 and J is TRBJ1-1; D might be TRBD1 (6 bases). CDR3 length: 15 residues. Looked up from germline, CDR1 is SGHAT and CDR2 is FQNNGV. The germline V and J ends were trimmed by 5 bases and 1 base, with 14 bases remaining between them. CDR3 coding DNA: TGTGCCAGCAGCCCAACAGGGTACAGGAACACTGAAGCTTTCTTT. Translating it yields CASSPTGYRNTEAFF. The full variable domain, in which reference TRBV11-2 and TRBJ1-1 provide the parts outside the CDR3, is EAGVAQSPRYKIIEKRQSVAFWCNPISGHATLYWYQQILGQGPKLLIQFQNNGVVDDSQLPKDRFSAERLKGVDSTLKIQPAKLEDSAVYLCASSPTGYRNTEAFFGQGTRLTVV.

The chain is built from TRBV11-1 and TRBJ2-7; D perhaps matches TRBD2 (7 bases). This CDR3 comprises 15 residues. CDR1 is SGHAT, CDR2 FQDESV, per germline (reference sequence). V lost 5 bases, J lost 4 bases, and 18 bases lay in between. CDR3 coding DNA: TGTGCCAGCAGCCAGCGTGGGAGGGGGAGGTACGAGCAGTACTTC. This translates into CASSQRGRGRYEQYF.

Written as DNA, the CDR3 is TGTGCCAGCAGTGACGCGTCCGGGGGAACAGATACGCAGTATTTT. Translation: CASSDASGGTDTQYF. The J gene is TRBJ2-3, the V gene TRBV6-4; the D gene is possibly TRBD2 (6 bases). The CDR3 runs to 15 residues. Per germline, CDR1 MRHNA and CDR2 SNTAGT. Deletions cut 2 bases from V and 3 bases from J, with 12 bases between.

The rearrangement joins TRBV19 to TRBJ2-5; 9 bases align to TRBD1. CDR1 LNHDA and CDR2 SQIVND come from the germline V gene (reference sequence). The CDR3 has 14 residues. Unmatched junction bases numbered 7, after V lost 6 bases and J lost 5 bases. CDR3 residues: CASSPGQGGETQYF. The CDR3 coding sequence is TGTGCCAGTAGCCCGGGACAGGGAGGGGAGACCCAGTACTTC.

The V call is TRBV27, the J call TRBJ2-5; D remains unclear. Germline assignment: CDR1 MNHEY and CDR2 SMNVEV (reference sequence). Trimming took 5 bases from V and 5 from J, leaving 9 bases between them. There are 12 residues in the CDR3. CDR3 nucleotides: TGTGCCAGCAGTCTAGATAGGGAGACCCAGTACTTC. Translation: CASSLDRETQYF.

This clone showed up just a few times. V is TRBV5-1 and J is TRBJ2-3, with 7 bases that match TRBD2. Germline V gene lookup returns CDR1 SGHRS and CDR2 YFSETQ. There are 15 residues in the CDR3. The ends lost 1 base at V and 3 bases at J; junction bases unmatched: 5. Here the CDR3 reads CASSLSAGATDTQYF. The CDR3 region has the DNA TGCGCCAGCAGCTTGAGTGCGGGAGCTACAGATACGCAGTATTTT.

V and J are TRBV10-1 and TRBJ2-3; 10 bases agree with TRBD2. In germline, CDR1 is WNHNN, CDR2 SYGVQD (reference sequence). The CDR3 length is 14 residues. The ends lost 4 bases at V and 5 bases at J; junction bases unmatched: 3. The CDR3 bases are TGCGCCAGCAGTGCTAGCGGGAGTAAAGATACGCAGTATTTT. Translation gives CASSASGSKDTQYF.

This clone was found a few times. V is TRBV11-2 and J is TRBJ1-1; the D gene is possibly TRBD1 (5 bases). Trimming left V 3 bases short and J 4 bases short, with 15 bases between. The CDR3 contains 15 residues. CDR1 and CDR2 from the germline V gene are SGHAT and FQNNGV. CDR3 sequence: CASSFPGTGGTEAFF. Written as DNA, the CDR3 is TGTGCCAGCAGCTTCCCAGGGACCGGGGGCACTGAAGCTTTCTTT.

The V call is TRBV29-1, the J call TRBJ2-3; 9 bases agree with TRBD2. Per germline, CDR1 SQVTM and CDR2 ANQGSEA. The V gene end was trimmed by 5 bases and the J gene end by 1 base; junction bases not matched to a gene: 13. This CDR3 has 17 amino acids. CDR3 nucleotide sequence: TGCAGCGTTCTTCCCCTACCCGGGACTAGCCGCACAGATACGCAGTATTTT. Residues: CSVLPLPGTSRTDTQYF.